What follows is one T cell receptor (beta chain) and its context. The antigen remains undetermined. Trimming cost V 3 bases and J 5 bases, with 14 bases left between them. The CDR3 consists of 15 residues. Looked up from germline, CDR1 is MGHRA and CDR2 is YSYEKL. The source of the sample is a study of T cells after yellow fever vaccination. Study findings and constraints: The bulk population could contribute abundant contaminating clonotypes to FACS-sorted repertoires. When the response was secondary, it was weaker but reached its peak faster, day 5 versus 15. Booster sampling recovered most clones from primary vaccination (approximately 97% CD4, around 88% CD8).

A universal primer site and UMIs were added as TCR cDNA was made by 5'RACE template switching. One entry per CDR3 protein results from TCRdb running MiXCR on the 5' RACE reads. Here the sample spans some 340,000 distinct CDR3 sequences, approximately 11% being singletons. The chain is built from TRBV4-1 and TRBJ1-5; no clear D. This material consisted of CD4+ T cells sorted from PBMCs, taken 45 days after the yellow fever booster vaccination. This TCR derives from a man aged 18 to 35 who received the YFV17D yellow fever vaccine. CDR3 sequence reads: CASSHFSTGYQPQHF. The CDR3 nucleotides read TGCGCCAGCAGCCATTTTAGTACCGGGTATCAGCCCCAGCATTTT.